The 18 T cell receptor beta chains given below trace back to one sample, sequenced in a study of type 1 regulatory T cells. In TCRdb, the reads were re-called with MiXCR into one record per CDR3 protein. Among roughly 62,000 distinct CDR3 sequences listed, 62% were seen once. No antigen has been assigned to these receptors. The sample was cultured non-Tr1 T cells, either the whole culture or a sorted T cell fraction (not recorded which). The receptor set was obtained from a human donor in good health.

V is TRBV7-9 and J is TRBJ2-2; 10 bases align to TRBD1. Germline lookup yields CDR1 SEHNR and CDR2 FQNEAQ (reference sequence). The CDR3 extends over 16 amino acids. After removal of 5 bases from V and 7 bases from J, the junction contained 10 bases not matched to a gene. The CDR3 region has the DNA TGTGCCAGCAGCCCTCCGGGACAGGGGTTTAGCGGGGAGCTGTTTTTT. Translated: CASSPPGQGFSGELFF. Full variable domain (rest looked up from reference TRBV7-9 and TRBJ2-2): DTGVSQNPRHKITKRGQNVTFRCDPISEHNRLYWYRQTLGQGPEFLTYFQNEAQLEKSRLLSDRFSAERPKGSFSTLEIQRTEQGDSAMYLCASSPPGQGFSGELFFGEGSRLTVL.

Relative to its sample, this clonotype is medium-sized. J is TRBJ2-5 and V is TRBV7-9; no clear D. Trimming took 1 base from V and 3 from J, leaving 3 bases between them. CDR3 size: 12 residues. Germline V lookup: CDR1 SEHNR, CDR2 FQNEAQ (reference sequence). CDR3 amino acids: CASSLEEETQYF. CDR3 in DNA: TGTGCCAGCAGCTTAGAAGAAGAGACCCAGTACTTC.

This chain links TRBV7-9 with TRBJ2-5, with D uncertain. The CDR3 is made up of 12 amino acids. CDR1 is SEHNR, CDR2 FQNEAQ, per germline (reference sequence). Trimming removed 2 bases at V and 5 bases at J, with 6 bases between. The DNA of the CDR3 is TGTGCCAGCAGCTTATTAGTGGAGACCCAGTACTTC. Translated: CASSLLVETQYF.

This chain links TRBV3-1 with TRBJ1-6; TRBD1 might be the D (6 bases). Germline CDR1 is LGHDT and CDR2 is YNNKEL (reference sequence). This CDR3 contains 16 residues. V was shortened by 0 bases and J by 2 bases, with 8 bases between the two germline ends. The CDR3 sequence: CASSQEGAAYNSPLHF. The CDR3 DNA reads TGTGCCAGCAGCCAAGAGGGGGCGGCCTATAATTCACCCCTCCACTTT. Drawing the rest from reference TRBV3-1 and TRBJ1-6, the complete variable domain is DTAVSQTPKYLVTQMGNDKSIKCEQNLGHDTMYWYKQDSKKFLKIMFSYNNKELIINETVPNRFSPKSPDKAHLNLHINSLELGDSAVYFCASSQEGAAYNSPLHFGNGTRLTVT.

The chain is built from TRBV20-1 and TRBJ2-7; D possibly corresponds to TRBD1 (6 bases). CDR3 length equals 13 residues. CDR1 DFQATT and CDR2 SNEGSKA come from the germline V gene (reference sequence). Trimming left V 1 base short and J 9 bases short, with 16 bases between. CDR3 nucleotides: TGCAGTGCTAGAGGGAACTACAGGGACGGGCAGTACTTC. Its translation is CSARGNYRDGQYF.

Sample share makes this clonotype medium-sized. This rearrangement joins TRBV4-2 to TRBJ2-5, with 7 bases lining up with TRBD1. Trimming cost V 1 base and J 1 base; bases outside gene matches: 0. Germline V CDR1 and CDR2: LGHNA, YNFKEQ. The CDR3 runs 14 residues. The CDR3 loop is CASSQAGGQETQYF. CDR3 DNA sequence: TGTGCCAGCAGCCAAGCAGGGGGCCAAGAGACCCAGTACTTC.

The chain uses TRBV28 and TRBJ2-1; a possible D gene is TRBD2 (6 bases). Germline V gives CDR1 MDHEN, CDR2 SYDVKM. There are 16 residues in the CDR3. With 5 bases removed from V and 5 bases from J, the gap between germline ends came to 19 bases. CDR3: CASSQPFSGGDNEQFF. As DNA, the CDR3 is TGTGCCAGCAGTCAACCATTTAGCGGCGGAGACAATGAGCAGTTCTTC.

By proportion, this clonotype is medium-sized. The gene calls are TRBV20-1 and TRBJ1-2; the D is unclear. Per germline, CDR1 DFQATT and CDR2 SNEGSKA (reference sequence). With 0 bases removed from V and 8 bases from J, the gap between germline ends came to 22 bases. CDR3 length: 16 residues. The CDR3 DNA reads TGCAGTGCTAGAGATGAGATGTTGAGGAATTCGGAAGGCTACACCTTC. This codes for CSARDEMLRNSEGYTF.

V and J are TRBV7-2 and TRBJ2-5; 9 bases line up with TRBD2. V shed 4 bases, J shed 4 bases, and the junction held 4 bases outside the gene matches. CDR3 length equals 14 residues. Germline CDR1 and CDR2: SGHTA and FQGNSA. The CDR3 reads CASSSGLARETQYF. The CDR3 coding sequence is TGTGCCAGCAGCTCCGGACTAGCGAGAGAGACCCAGTACTTC.

The V call is TRBV18, the J call TRBJ2-5, with 12 bases fitting TRBD2. V gave up 0 bases and J gave up 5 bases; unmatched junction bases: 7. Looked up from germline, CDR1 is KGHSH and CDR2 is LQKENI. The CDR3 consists of 17 residues. The CDR3 sequence: CASSPPTSGGLGETQYF. CDR3 nucleotide sequence: TGTGCCAGCTCACCACCGACTAGCGGGGGCCTGGGTGAGACCCAGTACTTC.

This chain links TRBV7-3 with TRBJ2-2; the D gene is possibly TRBD2 (6 bases). Trimming stripped 5 bases from V and 4 bases from J, with 14 bases between. CDR3 length equals 15 residues. The germline gives CDR1 SGHTA, CDR2 FQGTGA. This chain's CDR3 is CASSRDSGGTGELFF. DNA for the CDR3: TGTGCCAGCAGCCGGGACTCTGGGGGCACCGGGGAGCTGTTTTTT.

The chain carries TRBV2 and TRBJ2-7, with D tentatively TRBD2 (6 bases). This CDR3 region has 15 residues. V lost 7 bases and J lost 7, with 23 bases in between. Germline V lookup: CDR1 SNHLY, CDR2 FYNNEI. The CDR3 nucleotides read TGTGCCAGCACGGGGGATAGCAGCAATGCTTTGGAGCAGTACTTC. The encoded protein is CASTGDSSNALEQYF.

This clonotype occurred once. The V gene is TRBV7-2, the J gene TRBJ1-5; D is unresolved. V was clipped by 1 base and J by 4 bases, with 8 bases between them. CDR3 length: 14 amino acids. Germline lookup yields CDR1 SGHTA and CDR2 FQGNSA. CDR3 sequence (DNA): TGTGCCAGCAGCTTAGGGGGAAGGAATCAGCCCCAGCATTTT. This translates into CASSLGGRNQPQHF.

The V gene is TRBV20-1, the J gene TRBJ1-4; no clear D. Germline V CDR1 and CDR2: DFQATT, SNEGSKA (reference sequence). V lost 0 bases to trimming and J lost 4 bases, with 12 bases between them. The CDR3 runs 15 residues. CDR3 protein: CSARDVATDNEKLFF. CDR3 nucleotides: TGCAGTGCTAGAGATGTGGCGACGGATAATGAAAAACTGTTTTTT.

This chain joins TRBV20-1 and TRBJ1-6; TRBD1 is a possible D gene (5 bases). V was trimmed by 0 bases and J by 10 bases, leaving 16 bases between them. This CDR3 is 15 amino acids long. Germline CDR1 reads DFQATT; CDR2 reads SNEGSKA (reference sequence). The CDR3 protein is CSARDALDQGSPLHF. Here the CDR3 DNA reads TGCAGTGCTAGAGATGCTCTGGACCAGGGCTCACCCCTCCACTTT.

The chain is built from TRBV10-3 and TRBJ2-5; D gene unclear. Trimming took 2 bases from V and 5 from J, leaving 9 bases between them. Germline V gives CDR1 ENHRY, CDR2 SYGVKD. This CDR3 comprises 13 residues. The CDR3 sequence is CAISELQLETQYF. The CDR3 DNA follows: TGTGCCATCAGTGAGCTCCAGTTGGAGACCCAGTACTTC.

The chain employs TRBV6-1 and TRBJ2-7, with D unclear. Germline loops: CDR1 MNHNS, CDR2 SASEGT. Trimming shortened V by 5 bases and J by 5 bases, and 19 bases separated the two germline ends. The CDR3 is 15 amino acids. This chain's CDR3 is CASSPQANLGNEQYF. The CDR3 DNA reads as TGTGCCAGCAGTCCGCAGGCCAACCTAGGGAACGAGCAGTACTTC.

V and J are TRBV30 and TRBJ2-1, with TRBD1 matching over 7 bases. After removal of 2 bases from V and 3 bases from J, the junction contained 4 bases not matched to a gene. This CDR3 spans 14 amino acids. Germline V gene lookup returns CDR1 GTSNPN and CDR2 SVGIG (reference sequence). Here the CDR3 DNA reads TGTGCCTGGAGTAGAGGGGGCATCTACAATGAGCAGTTCTTC. Protein sequence: CAWSRGGIYNEQFF.